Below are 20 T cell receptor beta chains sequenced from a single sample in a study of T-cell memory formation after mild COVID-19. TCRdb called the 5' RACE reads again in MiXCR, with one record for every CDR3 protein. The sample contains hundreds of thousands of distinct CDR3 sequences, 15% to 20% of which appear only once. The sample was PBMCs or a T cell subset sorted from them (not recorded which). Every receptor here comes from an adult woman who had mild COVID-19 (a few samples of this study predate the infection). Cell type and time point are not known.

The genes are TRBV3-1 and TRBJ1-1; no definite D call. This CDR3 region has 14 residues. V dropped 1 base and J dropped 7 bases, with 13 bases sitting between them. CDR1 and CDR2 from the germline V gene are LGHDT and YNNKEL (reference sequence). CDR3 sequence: CASSQVGQKIEAFF. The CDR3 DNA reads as TGTGCCAGCAGCCAAGTTGGGCAGAAAATTGAAGCTTTCTTT.

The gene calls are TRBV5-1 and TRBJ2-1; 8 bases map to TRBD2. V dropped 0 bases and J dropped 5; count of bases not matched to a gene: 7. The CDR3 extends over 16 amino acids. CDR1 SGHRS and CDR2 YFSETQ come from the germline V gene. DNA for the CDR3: TGCGCCAGCAGCTTGGCTGAGCGGGAGCTACACAATGAGCAGTTCTTC. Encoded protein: CASSLAERELHNEQFF.

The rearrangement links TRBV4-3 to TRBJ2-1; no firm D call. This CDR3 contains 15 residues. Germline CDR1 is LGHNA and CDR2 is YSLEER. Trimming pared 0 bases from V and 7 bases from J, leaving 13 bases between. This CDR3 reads CASSQDHGFGNEQFF. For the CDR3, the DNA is TGCGCCAGCAGCCAAGATCACGGGTTTGGGAATGAGCAGTTCTTC.

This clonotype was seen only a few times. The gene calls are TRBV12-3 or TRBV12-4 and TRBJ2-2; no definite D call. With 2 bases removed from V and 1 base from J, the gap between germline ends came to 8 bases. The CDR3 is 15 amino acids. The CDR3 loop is CASSLWDVNTGELFF. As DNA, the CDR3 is TGTGCCAGCAGTTTATGGGATGTGAACACCGGGGAGCTGTTTTTT.

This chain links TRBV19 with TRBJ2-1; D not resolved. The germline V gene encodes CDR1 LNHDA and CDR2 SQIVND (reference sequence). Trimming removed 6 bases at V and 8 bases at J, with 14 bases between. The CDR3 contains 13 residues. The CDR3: CASSRSRWDEQFF. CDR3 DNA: TGTGCCAGTAGCCGATCACGGTGGGATGAGCAGTTCTTC.

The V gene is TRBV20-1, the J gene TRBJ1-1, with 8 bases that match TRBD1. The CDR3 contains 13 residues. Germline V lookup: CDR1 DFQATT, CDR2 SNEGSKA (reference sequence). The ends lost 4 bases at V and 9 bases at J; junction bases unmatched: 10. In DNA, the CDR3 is TGCAGTGCTACGGATGGACAGGGAATTCAAGCTTTCTTT. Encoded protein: CSATDGQGIQAFF.

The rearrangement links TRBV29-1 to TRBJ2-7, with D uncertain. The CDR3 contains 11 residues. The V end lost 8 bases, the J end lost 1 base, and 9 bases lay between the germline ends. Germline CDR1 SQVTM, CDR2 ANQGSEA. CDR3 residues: CSPCYSYEQYF. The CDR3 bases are TGCAGCCCGTGCTATTCCTACGAGCAGTACTTC.

The CDR3 is CSGRRSADTEAFF. The CDR3 DNA reads as TGCAGCGGTCGACGGTCAGCAGACACTGAAGCTTTCTTT. This chain links TRBV29-1 with TRBJ1-1, with D unresolved. The germline CDR1 and CDR2 sequences are SQVTM and ANQGSEA. The CDR3 has 13 residues. The V end lost 7 bases, the J end lost 3 bases, and 15 bases lay between the germline ends.

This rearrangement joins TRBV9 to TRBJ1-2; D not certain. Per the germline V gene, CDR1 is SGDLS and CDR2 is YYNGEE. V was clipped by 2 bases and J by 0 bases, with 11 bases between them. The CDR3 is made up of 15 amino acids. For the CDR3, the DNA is TGTGCCAGCAGCGTTACGGATACCACTAACTATGGCTACACCTTC. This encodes CASSVTDTTNYGYTF.

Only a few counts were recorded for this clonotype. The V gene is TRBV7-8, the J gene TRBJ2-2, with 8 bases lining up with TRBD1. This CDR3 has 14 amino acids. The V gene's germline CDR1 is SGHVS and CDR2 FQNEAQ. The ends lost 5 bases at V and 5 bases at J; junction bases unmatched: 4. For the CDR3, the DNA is TGTGCCAGCAGCGGGGACAGGATAACCGGGGAGCTGTTTTTT. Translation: CASSGDRITGELFF. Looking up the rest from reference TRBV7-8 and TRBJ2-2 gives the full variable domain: GAGVSQSPRYKVAKRGQDVALRCDPISGHVSLFWYQQALGQGPEFLTYFQNEAQLDKSGLPSDRFFAERPEGSVSTLKIQRTQQEDSAVYLCASSGDRITGELFFGEGSRLTVL.

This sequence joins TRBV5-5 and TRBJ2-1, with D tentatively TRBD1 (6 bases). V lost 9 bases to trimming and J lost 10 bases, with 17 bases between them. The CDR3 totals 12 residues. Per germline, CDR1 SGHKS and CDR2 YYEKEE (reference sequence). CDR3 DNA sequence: TGTGCCACCCATACCGCGACAGGAGAGCAGTTCTTC. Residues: CATHTATGEQFF.

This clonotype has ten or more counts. The CDR3 DNA reads TGTGCCAGCAGCTCCACTAGCGGGATTTACGAGCAGTACTTC. Its translation is CASSSTSGIYEQYF. The V and J genes are TRBV7-9 and TRBJ2-7, with TRBD2 matching over 10 bases. Trimming cost V 4 bases and J 4 bases; bases outside gene matches: 4. CDR1 is SEHNR, CDR2 FQNEAQ, per germline (reference sequence). This CDR3 has 14 amino acids.

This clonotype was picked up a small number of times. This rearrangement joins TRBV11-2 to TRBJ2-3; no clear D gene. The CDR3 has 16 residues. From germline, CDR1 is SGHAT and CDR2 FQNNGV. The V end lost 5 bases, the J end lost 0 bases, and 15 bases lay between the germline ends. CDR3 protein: CASSPLSYPSTDTQYF. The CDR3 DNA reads TGTGCCAGCAGCCCCCTCTCGTATCCTAGCACAGATACGCAGTATTTT. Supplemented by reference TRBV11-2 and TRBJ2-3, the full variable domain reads EAGVAQSPRYKIIEKRQSVAFWCNPISGHATLYWYQQILGQGPKLLIQFQNNGVVDDSQLPKDRFSAERLKGVDSTLKIQPAKLEDSAVYLCASSPLSYPSTDTQYFGPGTRLTVL.

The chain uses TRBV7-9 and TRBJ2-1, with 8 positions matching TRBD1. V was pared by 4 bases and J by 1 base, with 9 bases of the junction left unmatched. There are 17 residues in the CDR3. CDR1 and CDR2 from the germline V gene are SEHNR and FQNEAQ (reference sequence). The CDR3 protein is CASSSPRGRESYNEQFF. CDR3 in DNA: TGTGCCAGCAGCTCACCCAGGGGGCGCGAGTCCTACAATGAGCAGTTCTTC.

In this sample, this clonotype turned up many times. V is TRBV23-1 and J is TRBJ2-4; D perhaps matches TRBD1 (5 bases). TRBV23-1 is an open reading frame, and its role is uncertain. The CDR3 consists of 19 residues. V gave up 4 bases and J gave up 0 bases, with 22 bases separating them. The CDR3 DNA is TGCGCCAGCAGTCGGCAGGGCAGGACGGCTGAAGTAGCCAAAAACATTCAGTACTTC. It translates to CASSRQGRTAEVAKNIQYF.

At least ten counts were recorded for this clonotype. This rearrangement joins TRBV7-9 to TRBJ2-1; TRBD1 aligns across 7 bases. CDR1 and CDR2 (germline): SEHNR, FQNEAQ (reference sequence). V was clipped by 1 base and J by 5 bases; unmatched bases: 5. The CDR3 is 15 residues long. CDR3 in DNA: TGTGCCAGCAGCTTAGGCAGGGGGAACCACAATGAGCAGTTCTTC. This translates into CASSLGRGNHNEQFF. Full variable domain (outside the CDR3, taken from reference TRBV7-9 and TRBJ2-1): DTGVSQNPRHKITKRGQNVTFRCDPISEHNRLYWYRQTLGQGPEFLTYFQNEAQLEKSRLLSDRFSAERPKGSFSTLEIQRTEQGDSAMYLCASSLGRGNHNEQFFGPGTRLTVL.

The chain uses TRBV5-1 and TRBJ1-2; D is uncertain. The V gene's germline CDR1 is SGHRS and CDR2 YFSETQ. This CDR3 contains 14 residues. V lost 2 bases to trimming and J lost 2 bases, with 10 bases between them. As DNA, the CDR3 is TGCGCCAGCAGCTTAAGAGATCTGAACTATGGCTACACCTTC. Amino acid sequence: CASSLRDLNYGYTF.

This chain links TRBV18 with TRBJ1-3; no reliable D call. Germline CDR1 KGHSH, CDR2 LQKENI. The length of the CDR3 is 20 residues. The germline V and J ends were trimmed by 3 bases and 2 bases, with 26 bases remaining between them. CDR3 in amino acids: CASSPTVGRTNTNTGNTIYF. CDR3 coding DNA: TGTGCCAGCTCACCGACCGTTGGGCGGACGAATACGAATACTGGAAACACCATATATTTT.

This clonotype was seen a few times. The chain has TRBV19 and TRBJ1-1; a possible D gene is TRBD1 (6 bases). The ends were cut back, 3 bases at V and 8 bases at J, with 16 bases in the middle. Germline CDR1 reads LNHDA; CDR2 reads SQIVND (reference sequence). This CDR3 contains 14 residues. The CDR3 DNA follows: TGTGCCAGTAGTATGGCCCGGGGGGCCTTCGAAGCTTTCTTT. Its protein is CASSMARGAFEAFF. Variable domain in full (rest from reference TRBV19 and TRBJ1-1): DGGITQSPKYLFRKEGQNVTLSCEQNLNHDAMYWYRQDPGQGLRLIYYSQIVNDFQKGDIAEGYSVSREKKESFPLTVTSAQKNPTAFYLCASSMARGAFEAFFGQGTRLTVV.

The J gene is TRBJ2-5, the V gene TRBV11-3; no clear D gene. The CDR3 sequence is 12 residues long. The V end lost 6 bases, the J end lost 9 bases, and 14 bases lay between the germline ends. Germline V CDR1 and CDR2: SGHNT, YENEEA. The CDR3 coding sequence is TGTGCCAGCAGGACCCAACCCCCGGCCCAGTACTTC. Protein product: CASRTQPPAQYF.